The 28 T cell receptor beta chains in this list originate from one sample, sequenced in a study of control samples from healthy donors and cancer patients. Clones were read by immunoSEQ multiplex PCR, and TCRdb kept only the in-frame ones, dropping some. Of roughly 95,000 clones in the sample, 88% were seen once. Material: blood. These receptors came from a young man in good health.

The chain has TRBV18 and TRBJ2-1; D not resolved. CDR1 and CDR2 (germline): KGHSH, LQKENI. Trimming stripped 2 bases from V and 3 bases from J, with 5 bases between. The CDR3 length is 13 residues. CDR3 amino acids: CASSPGDYNEQFF. As DNA, the CDR3 is TGTGCCAGCTCACCAGGGGACTACAATGAGCAGTTCTTC.

The chain links TRBV25-1 to TRBJ2-2, with a tentative D call TRBD1 (6 bases). The CDR3 is 16 residues long. V shed 2 bases and J shed 6 bases, with 16 bases lying between them. The germline V gene encodes CDR1 MGHDK and CDR2 SYGVNS. The CDR3 here is CASSEAPTGIAGELFF. In DNA, the CDR3 is TGTGCCAGCAGTGAAGCCCCAACAGGGATCGCCGGGGAGCTGTTTTTT.

The chain links TRBV5-1 to TRBJ2-1; D is unclear. Germline lookup yields CDR1 SGHRS and CDR2 YFSETQ. The V end lost 4 bases, the J end lost 3 bases, and 11 bases lay between the germline ends. This CDR3 region has 14 residues. The DNA of the CDR3 is TGCGCCAGCAGCATTGACATAAACTACAATGAGCAGTTCTTC. It is translated as CASSIDINYNEQFF.

The chain's CDR3 is CASSPPSGTFSYNEQFF. In DNA, the CDR3 is TGTGCCAGCTCACCTCCCAGCGGGACCTTCTCCTACAATGAGCAGTTCTTC. V usage is TRBV18 and J usage is TRBJ2-1; 7 bases map to TRBD2. Germline trimming cut 3 bases from V and 0 bases from J; bases unmatched to any gene: 8. Germline V gene lookup returns CDR1 KGHSH and CDR2 LQKENI. This CDR3 is 17 amino acids long. The full variable domain, in which reference TRBV18 and TRBJ2-1 provide the parts outside the CDR3, is NAGVMQNPRHLVRRRGQEARLRCSPMKGHSHVYWYRQLPEEGLKFMVYLQKENIIDESGMPKERFSAEFPKEGPSILRIQQVVRGDSAAYFCASSPPSGTFSYNEQFFGPGTRLTVL.

The V call is TRBV29-1, the J call TRBJ1-2; D might be TRBD1 (5 bases). Germline CDR1 and CDR2: SQVTM and ANQGSEA. The CDR3 runs 17 residues. V lost 3 bases to trimming and J lost 4 bases, with 24 bases between them. CDR3 sequence: CSVDREGDPNAVYGYTF. The CDR3 DNA is TGCAGCGTTGACCGTGAAGGGGATCCGAACGCCGTCTATGGCTACACCTTC.

The chain has TRBV6-6 and TRBJ1-5; TRBD1 agrees at 8 bases. Looked up from germline, CDR1 is MNHNY and CDR2 is SVGAGI (reference sequence). Germline trimming cut 4 bases from V and 5 bases from J; bases unmatched to any gene: 4. The CDR3 contains 14 residues. The chain's CDR3 is CASSFGQGDQPQHF. DNA of the CDR3: TGTGCCAGCAGTTTTGGACAGGGAGATCAGCCCCAGCATTTT.

This rearrangement joins TRBV3-1 (or the pseudogene TRBV3-2) to TRBJ2-1; TRBD2 aligns across 8 bases. CDR3 size: 14 residues. Trimming removed 11 bases from V and 3 bases from J; junction bases left unmatched: 9. The germline V gene encodes CDR1 LGHDT and CDR2 YNNKEL (reference sequence). As DNA, the CDR3 is TGTGCCGCCGCCCGCGGGAGGTACTACAATGAGCAGTTCTTC. It specifies CAAARGRYYNEQFF.

The V and J genes are TRBV3-1 (or the pseudogene TRBV3-2) and TRBJ1-6, with 10 positions matching TRBD1. Germline CDR1 reads LGHDT; CDR2 reads YNNKEL (reference sequence). V lost 2 bases, J lost 7 bases, and 2 bases stayed unmatched. This CDR3 is built from 15 residues. CDR3 DNA: TGTGCCAGCAGCCAATGGGACAGGGGAAATTCACCCCTCCACTTT. This gives the protein CASSQWDRGNSPLHF.

The chain couples TRBV25-1 to TRBJ1-4; maybe TRBD1 (6 bases). Deletions cut 5 bases from V and 3 bases from J, with 16 bases between. The CDR3 loop spans 16 amino acids. Germline CDR1 is MGHDK and CDR2 is SYGVNS. The CDR3 coding sequence is TGTGCCAGCAGTAGGGGCGGACAGTCAGCTAATGAAAAACTGTTTTTT. Its translation is CASSRGGQSANEKLFF.

The sample holds a few counts of this clone. The rearrangement uses TRBV7-8 and TRBJ1-2, with 7 nucleotides matching TRBD1. Germline trimming cut 4 bases from V and 8 bases from J; bases unmatched to any gene: 7. Looked up from germline, CDR1 is SGHVS and CDR2 is FQNEAQ. The CDR3 is 13 amino acids. The CDR3 coding sequence is TGTGCCAGCAGCTCCAGTCAGGGGGGCGGCTACACCTTC. It codes for CASSSSQGGGYTF. Looking up the rest from reference TRBV7-8 and TRBJ1-2 gives the full variable domain: GAGVSQSPRYKVAKRGQDVALRCDPISGHVSLFWYQQALGQGPEFLTYFQNEAQLDKSGLPSDRFFAERPEGSVSTLKIQRTQQEDSAVYLCASSSSQGGGYTFGSGTRLTVV.

The genes are TRBV18 and TRBJ1-5, with a tentative D call TRBD1 (6 bases). The length of the CDR3 is 15 residues. V lost 4 bases, J lost 2 bases, and 12 bases lay in between. The germline CDR1 and CDR2 sequences are KGHSH and LQKENI. The CDR3 region has the DNA TGTGCCAGCTCACAAGGGGGATTCGGCAATCAGCCCCAGCATTTT. Amino acid sequence: CASSQGGFGNQPQHF.

This chain links TRBV29-1 with TRBJ2-3; 11 bases fit TRBD2. CDR3 size: 16 residues. V lost 7 bases to trimming and J lost 6 bases; unmatched junction nucleotides: 15. Germline V gene data show CDR1 as SQVTM and CDR2 as ANQGSEA. CDR3 residues: CSARPKLAGGLDTQYF. The CDR3 DNA reads TGCAGCGCCAGGCCCAAATTAGCGGGAGGGTTGGATACGCAGTATTTT.

The gene calls are TRBV19 and TRBJ2-3, with 7 bases fitting TRBD2. The CDR3 sequence is 18 residues long. With 1 base clipped from V and 1 base from J, the junction kept 11 bases outside the gene matches. Germline CDR1 LNHDA, CDR2 SQIVND (reference sequence). This CDR3 is CASSIAIAGGSGTDTQYF. The CDR3 bases are TGTGCCAGTAGTATAGCCATAGCGGGCGGGTCCGGCACAGATACGCAGTATTTT.

This clone was counted once. This sequence joins TRBV7-9 and TRBJ2-2; D is unclear. CDR1 is SEHNR and CDR2 is FQNEAQ in the germline V gene (reference sequence). The ends were cut back, 1 base at V and 0 bases at J, with 9 bases in the middle. This CDR3 comprises 16 residues. The CDR3 region has the DNA TGTGCCAGCAGCTTAGGATGGGGTACGAACACCGGGGAGCTGTTTTTT. Amino acid sequence: CASSLGWGTNTGELFF.

This chain joins TRBV6-5 and TRBJ2-7, with TRBD2 as a possible D gene (5 bases). V dropped 7 bases and J dropped 0 bases, with 13 bases sitting between them. This CDR3 is 14 amino acids long. Germline V CDR1 and CDR2: MNHEY, SVGAGI. CDR3 nucleotides: TGTGCCAGCAAAGAGAGGGCCCTCTCCTACGAGCAGTACTTC. This codes for CASKERALSYEQYF.

The rearrangement links TRBV7-9 to TRBJ2-7; D remains ambiguous. The CDR3 totals 12 residues. Germline CDR1 reads SEHNR; CDR2 reads FQNEAQ (reference sequence). The V end was cut by 1 base, the J end by 3 bases, with 4 bases between. CDR3 sequence (DNA): TGTGCCAGCAGCTTAGGTGTCTACGAGCAGTACTTC. It yields the protein CASSLGVYEQYF.

The table lists this clone with a few counts. The J gene is TRBJ2-3, the V gene TRBV27; D call uncertain. The CDR3 consists of 11 residues. Trimming left V 4 bases short and J 6 bases short, with 5 bases between. The germline gives CDR1 MNHEY, CDR2 SMNVEV (reference sequence). The CDR3 DNA is TGTGCCAGCAGTTATTTCGATACGCAGTATTTT. It encodes CASSYFDTQYF.

The chain joins TRBV10-2 to TRBJ2-7, with TRBD1 as a possible D gene (6 bases). Germline CDR1 is WSHSY and CDR2 is SAAADI. V gave up 7 bases and J gave up 2 bases, with 12 bases separating them. The CDR3 has 13 amino acids. In DNA form, the CDR3 reads TGCGCCAGCACACAGGGTACTCCCTACGAGCAGTACTTC. As protein: CASTQGTPYEQYF.

The chain employs TRBV7-3 and TRBJ2-3; D remains ambiguous. V lost 3 bases and J lost 1, with 5 bases in between. Germline loops: CDR1 SGHTA, CDR2 FQGTGA. The CDR3 totals 13 residues. CDR3 nucleotides: TGTGCCAGCAGCTTTGGCGGCACAGATACGCAGTATTTT. This codes for CASSFGGTDTQYF.

The genes are TRBV19 and TRBJ1-4; tentative D call: TRBD1 (6 bases). V lost 6 bases and J 8 bases, leaving 19 bases between the germline ends. CDR1 and CDR2 from the germline V gene are LNHDA and SQIVND (reference sequence). This CDR3 has 15 amino acids. CDR3 amino acids: CASSRGGGAPEKLFF. The CDR3, as DNA: TGTGCCAGTAGCCGAGGCGGGGGGGCGCCAGAAAAACTGTTTTTT.

The chain couples TRBV18 to TRBJ2-3; D gene uncertain. The CDR3 covers 14 residues. Trimming left V 3 bases short and J 2 bases short, with 9 bases between. The germline V gene has CDR1 KGHSH and CDR2 LQKENI. The CDR3 here is CASSPHPLTDTQYF. CDR3 bases: TGTGCCAGCTCACCCCACCCTCTCACAGATACGCAGTATTTT.

The V call is TRBV5-1, the J call TRBJ2-6; 8 positions match TRBD2. The V gene end was trimmed by 5 bases and the J gene end by 0 bases; junction bases not matched to a gene: 10. The CDR3 spans 18 residues. The V gene's germline CDR1 is SGHRS and CDR2 YFSETQ. The CDR3 DNA reads TGCGCCAGCAGTAGCCGGGAGGGCCTTCCCTCTGGGGCCAACGTCCTGACTTTC. This sequence encodes CASSSREGLPSGANVLTF.

The V gene is TRBV6-2 or TRBV6-3, the J gene TRBJ2-5; the match to TRBD1 covers 8 bases. The CDR3 sequence is 17 residues long. Per germline, CDR1 MNHEY and CDR2 SVGEGT. V was clipped by 2 bases and J by 2 bases; unmatched bases: 10. The CDR3 DNA reads as TGTGCCAGCAGTTACGATCCCGAGACAGGGGAACAAGAGACCCAGTACTTC. Amino acids: CASSYDPETGEQETQYF.

The chain links TRBV19 to TRBJ2-1, with 10 bases aligning to TRBD2. The CDR3 contains 14 residues. Germline CDR1 is LNHDA and CDR2 is SQIVND (reference sequence). The J segment lost 9 bases and the V segment lost 0 bases, leaving 2 bases of the junction unmatched. CDR3 amino acids: CASSIEAGGREQFF. The CDR3 DNA sequence: TGTGCCAGTAGTATAGAAGCGGGAGGGCGTGAGCAGTTCTTC.

The rearrangement links TRBV19 to TRBJ2-1, with TRBD1 as a possible D gene (5 bases). The germline V and J ends were trimmed by 3 bases and 1 base, with 13 bases remaining between them. The CDR3 length is 16 residues. Germline values: CDR1 LNHDA, CDR2 SQIVND (reference sequence). The CDR3 region is CASSMSRTPSYNEQFF. CDR3 bases: TGTGCCAGTAGTATGAGTAGGACACCATCCTACAATGAGCAGTTCTTC. The whole variable domain, filled in from reference TRBV19 and TRBJ2-1, reads DGGITQSPKYLFRKEGQNVTLSCEQNLNHDAMYWYRQDPGQGLRLIYYSQIVNDFQKGDIAEGYSVSREKKESFPLTVTSAQKNPTAFYLCASSMSRTPSYNEQFFGPGTRLTVL.

The J gene is TRBJ1-5, the V gene TRBV19; D remains unclear. The CDR3 has 14 residues. The germline V gene has CDR1 LNHDA and CDR2 SQIVND (reference sequence). V was trimmed by 4 bases and J by 3 bases, leaving 10 bases between them. CDR3 residues: CASSSGRDNQPQHF. In nucleotides, the CDR3 is TGTGCCAGTAGTAGCGGTAGAGACAATCAGCCCCAGCATTTT. Full variable domain (remainder filled in from reference TRBV19 and TRBJ1-5): DGGITQSPKYLFRKEGQNVTLSCEQNLNHDAMYWYRQDPGQGLRLIYYSQIVNDFQKGDIAEGYSVSREKKESFPLTVTSAQKNPTAFYLCASSSGRDNQPQHFGDGTRLSIL.

The rearrangement joins TRBV14 to TRBJ1-1, with D uncertain. The CDR3 runs 13 residues. Germline V lookup: CDR1 SGHDN, CDR2 FVKESK. The V end lost 1 base, the J end lost 6 bases, and 9 bases lay between the germline ends. The CDR3 protein is CASSQVLSSEAFF. CDR3 sequence (DNA): TGTGCCAGCAGCCAAGTCTTGAGCTCTGAAGCTTTCTTT.

The rearrangement links TRBV4-2 to TRBJ1-2; D gene ambiguous. CDR3 length equals 12 residues. Germline assignment: CDR1 LGHNA and CDR2 YNFKEQ. V was clipped by 0 bases and J by 8 bases, with 7 bases between them. For the CDR3, the DNA is TGTGCCAGCAGCCAAGATATTGGGGGCTACACCTTC. The encoded protein is CASSQDIGGYTF.